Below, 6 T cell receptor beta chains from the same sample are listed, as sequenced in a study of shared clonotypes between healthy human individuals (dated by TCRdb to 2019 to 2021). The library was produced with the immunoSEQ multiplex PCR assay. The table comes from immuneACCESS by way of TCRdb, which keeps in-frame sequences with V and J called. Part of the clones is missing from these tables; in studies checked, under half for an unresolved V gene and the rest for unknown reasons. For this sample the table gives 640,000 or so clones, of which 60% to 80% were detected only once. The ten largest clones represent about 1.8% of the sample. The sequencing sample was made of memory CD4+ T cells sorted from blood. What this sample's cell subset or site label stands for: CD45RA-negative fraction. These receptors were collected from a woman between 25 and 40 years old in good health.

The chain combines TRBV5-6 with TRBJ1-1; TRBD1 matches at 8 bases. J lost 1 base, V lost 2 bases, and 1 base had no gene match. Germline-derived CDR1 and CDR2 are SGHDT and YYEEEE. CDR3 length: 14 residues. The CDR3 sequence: CASSFQGANTEAFF. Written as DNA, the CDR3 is TGTGCCAGCAGCTTTCAGGGGGCGAACACTGAAGCTTTCTTT.

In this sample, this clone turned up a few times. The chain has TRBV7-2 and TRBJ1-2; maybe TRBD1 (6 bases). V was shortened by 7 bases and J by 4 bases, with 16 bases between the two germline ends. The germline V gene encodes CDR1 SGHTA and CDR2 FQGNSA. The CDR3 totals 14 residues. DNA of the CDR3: TGTGCCAGCAACCCGCGGCAGGGGCCCTATGGCTACACCTTC. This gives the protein CASNPRQGPYGYTF.

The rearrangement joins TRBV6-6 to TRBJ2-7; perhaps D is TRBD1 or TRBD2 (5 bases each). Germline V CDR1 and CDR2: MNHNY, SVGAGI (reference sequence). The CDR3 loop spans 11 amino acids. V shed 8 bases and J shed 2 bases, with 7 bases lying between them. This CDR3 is CASGGTYEQYF. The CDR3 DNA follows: TGTGCCAGCGGGGGAACCTACGAGCAGTACTTC.

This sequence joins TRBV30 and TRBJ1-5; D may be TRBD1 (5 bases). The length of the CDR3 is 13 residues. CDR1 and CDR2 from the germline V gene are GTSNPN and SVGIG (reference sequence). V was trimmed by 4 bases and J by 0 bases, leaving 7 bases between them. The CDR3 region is CAWNGHSNQPQHF. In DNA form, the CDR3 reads TGTGCCTGGAATGGACATAGCAATCAGCCCCAGCATTTT.

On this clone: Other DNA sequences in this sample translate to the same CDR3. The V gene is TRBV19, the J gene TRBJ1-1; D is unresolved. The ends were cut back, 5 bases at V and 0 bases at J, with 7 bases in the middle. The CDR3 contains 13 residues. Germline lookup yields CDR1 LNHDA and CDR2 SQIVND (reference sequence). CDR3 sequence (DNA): TGTGCCAGTAGTTCTGGGCTGAACACTGAAGCTTTCTTT. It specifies CASSSGLNTEAFF. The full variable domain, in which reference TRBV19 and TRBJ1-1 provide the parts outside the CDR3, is DGGITQSPKYLFRKEGQNVTLSCEQNLNHDAMYWYRQDPGQGLRLIYYSQIVNDFQKGDIAEGYSVSREKKESFPLTVTSAQKNPTAFYLCASSSGLNTEAFFGQGTRLTVV.

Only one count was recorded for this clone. The chain's CDR3 is CASRSEDTDTQYF. The CDR3 nucleotides are TGTGCCTCCCGGAGCGAGGACACAGATACGCAGTATTTT. This rearrangement joins TRBV19 to TRBJ2-3; D is uncertain. This CDR3 has 13 residues. In germline, CDR1 is LNHDA, CDR2 SQIVND (reference sequence). V lost 11 bases and J lost 2, with 14 bases in between.